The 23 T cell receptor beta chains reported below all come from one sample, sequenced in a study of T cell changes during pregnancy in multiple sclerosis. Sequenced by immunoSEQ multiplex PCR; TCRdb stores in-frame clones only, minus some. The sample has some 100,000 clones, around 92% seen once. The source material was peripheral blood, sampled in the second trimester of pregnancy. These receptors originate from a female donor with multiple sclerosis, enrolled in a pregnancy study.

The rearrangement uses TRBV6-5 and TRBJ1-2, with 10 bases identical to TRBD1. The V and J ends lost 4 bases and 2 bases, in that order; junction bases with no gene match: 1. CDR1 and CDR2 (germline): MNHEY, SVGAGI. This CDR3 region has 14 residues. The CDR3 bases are TGTGCCAGCAGTTGGACAGGGGGGAACTATGGCTACACCTTC. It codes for CASSWTGGNYGYTF.

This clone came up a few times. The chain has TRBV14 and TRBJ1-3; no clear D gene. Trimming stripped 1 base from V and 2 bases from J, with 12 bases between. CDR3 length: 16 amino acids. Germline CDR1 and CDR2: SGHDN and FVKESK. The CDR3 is CASSQGSRSAGNTIYF. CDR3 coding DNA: TGTGCCAGCAGCCAAGGGTCCCGGAGCGCTGGAAACACCATATATTTT.

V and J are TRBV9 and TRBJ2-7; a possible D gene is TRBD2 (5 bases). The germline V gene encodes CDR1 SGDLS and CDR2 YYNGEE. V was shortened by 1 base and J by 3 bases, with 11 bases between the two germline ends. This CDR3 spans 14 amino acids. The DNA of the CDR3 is TGTGCCAGCAGCGTACGGTCGGGAAGCTACGAGCAGTACTTC. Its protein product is CASSVRSGSYEQYF.

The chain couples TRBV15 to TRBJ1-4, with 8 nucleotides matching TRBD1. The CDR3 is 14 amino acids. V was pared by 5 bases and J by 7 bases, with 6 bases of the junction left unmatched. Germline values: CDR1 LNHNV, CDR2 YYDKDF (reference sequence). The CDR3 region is CATSPRQGREKLFF. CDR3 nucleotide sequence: TGTGCCACCAGCCCCCGACAGGGGCGTGAAAAACTGTTTTTT.

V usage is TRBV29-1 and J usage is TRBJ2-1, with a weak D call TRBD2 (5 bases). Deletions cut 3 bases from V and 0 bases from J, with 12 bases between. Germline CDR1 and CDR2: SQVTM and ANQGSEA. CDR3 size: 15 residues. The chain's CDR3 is CSVDGLASSYNEQFF. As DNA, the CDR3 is TGCAGCGTTGATGGTCTAGCCAGCTCCTACAATGAGCAGTTCTTC.

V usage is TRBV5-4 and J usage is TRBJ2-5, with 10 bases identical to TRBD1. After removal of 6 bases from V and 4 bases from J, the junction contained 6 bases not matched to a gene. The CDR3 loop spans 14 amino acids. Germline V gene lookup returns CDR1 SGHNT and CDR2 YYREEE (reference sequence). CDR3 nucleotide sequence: TGTGCCAGCACCCGACAGGGGGCGCGAGAGACCCAGTACTTC. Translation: CASTRQGARETQYF.

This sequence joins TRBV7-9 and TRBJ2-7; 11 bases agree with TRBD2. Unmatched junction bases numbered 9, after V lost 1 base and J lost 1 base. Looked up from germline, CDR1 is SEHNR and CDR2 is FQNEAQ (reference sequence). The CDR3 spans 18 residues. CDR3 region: CASSLGISGRAQSYEQYF. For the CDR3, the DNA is TGTGCCAGCAGCTTAGGGATTAGCGGGAGGGCCCAATCCTACGAGCAGTACTTC.

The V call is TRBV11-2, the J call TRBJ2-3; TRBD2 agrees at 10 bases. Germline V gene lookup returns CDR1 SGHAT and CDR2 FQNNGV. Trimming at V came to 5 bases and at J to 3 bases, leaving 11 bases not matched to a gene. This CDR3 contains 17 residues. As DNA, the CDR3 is TGTGCCAGCAGCCGCTATTTAGCGGGAGGTAGTACAGATACGCAGTATTTT. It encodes CASSRYLAGGSTDTQYF. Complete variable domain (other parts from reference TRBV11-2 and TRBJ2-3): EAGVAQSPRYKIIEKRQSVAFWCNPISGHATLYWYQQILGQGPKLLIQFQNNGVVDDSQLPKDRFSAERLKGVDSTLKIQPAKLEDSAVYLCASSRYLAGGSTDTQYFGPGTRLTVL.

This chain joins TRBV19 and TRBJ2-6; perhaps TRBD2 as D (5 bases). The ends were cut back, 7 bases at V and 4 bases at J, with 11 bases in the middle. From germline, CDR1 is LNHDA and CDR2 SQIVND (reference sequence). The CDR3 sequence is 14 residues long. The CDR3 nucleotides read TGTGCCAGTAACCCGGGGATAGGGGCCAACGTCCTGACTTTC. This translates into CASNPGIGANVLTF. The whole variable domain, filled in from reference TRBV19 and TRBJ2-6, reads DGGITQSPKYLFRKEGQNVTLSCEQNLNHDAMYWYRQDPGQGLRLIYYSQIVNDFQKGDIAEGYSVSREKKESFPLTVTSAQKNPTAFYLCASNPGIGANVLTFGAGSRLTVL.

The CDR3 here is CASRDEGAFNQPQHF. In nucleotides, the CDR3 is TGTGCCAGTAGAGATGAGGGCGCGTTCAATCAGCCCCAGCATTTT. The chain joins TRBV19 to TRBJ1-5, with D unclear. From germline, CDR1 is LNHDA and CDR2 SQIVND (reference sequence). There are 15 residues in the CDR3. Trimming took 6 bases from V and 3 from J, leaving 15 bases between them. Drawing the rest from reference TRBV19 and TRBJ1-5, the complete variable domain is DGGITQSPKYLFRKEGQNVTLSCEQNLNHDAMYWYRQDPGQGLRLIYYSQIVNDFQKGDIAEGYSVSREKKESFPLTVTSAQKNPTAFYLCASRDEGAFNQPQHFGDGTRLSIL.

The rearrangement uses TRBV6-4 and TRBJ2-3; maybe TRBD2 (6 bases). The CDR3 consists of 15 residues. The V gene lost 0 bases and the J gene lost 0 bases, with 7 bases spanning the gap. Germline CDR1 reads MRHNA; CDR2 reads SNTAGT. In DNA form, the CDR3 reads TGTGCCAGCAGTGACTCGGCGGGGAGCACAGATACGCAGTATTTT. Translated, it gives CASSDSAGSTDTQYF.

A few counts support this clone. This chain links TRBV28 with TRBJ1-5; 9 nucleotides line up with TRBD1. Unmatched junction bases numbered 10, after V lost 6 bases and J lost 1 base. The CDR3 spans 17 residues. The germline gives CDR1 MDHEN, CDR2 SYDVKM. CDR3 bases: TGTGCCAGCAGGCCTGTAACAGGGGGCTTGAGCAATCAGCCCCAGCATTTT. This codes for CASRPVTGGLSNQPQHF.

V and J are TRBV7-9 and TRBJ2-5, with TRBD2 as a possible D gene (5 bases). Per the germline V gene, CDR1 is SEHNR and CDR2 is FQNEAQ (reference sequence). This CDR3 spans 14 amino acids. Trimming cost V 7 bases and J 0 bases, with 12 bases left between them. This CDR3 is CASTIPGNQETQYF. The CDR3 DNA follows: TGTGCCAGCACTATTCCCGGGAACCAAGAGACCCAGTACTTC.

The CDR3 nucleotides are TGTGCCAGCAGCTTGGGGACAGGGGCCTACGAGCAGTACTTC. Protein: CASSLGTGAYEQYF. The rearrangement links TRBV5-6 to TRBJ2-7; 9 positions agree with TRBD1. CDR3 size: 14 residues. Trimming took 0 bases from V and 2 from J; bases not matched to a gene: 0. Germline V gives CDR1 SGHDT, CDR2 YYEEEE.

The CDR3 loop reads CASSPEQGTDGDEQYF. DNA of the CDR3: TGTGCCAGCAGCCCGGAACAGGGGACGGACGGGGACGAGCAGTACTTC. The chain uses TRBV14 and TRBJ2-7, with TRBD1 matching 7 bases. CDR1 is SGHDN and CDR2 is FVKESK in the germline V gene. With 4 bases clipped from V and 5 bases from J, the junction kept 14 bases outside the gene matches. The CDR3 length is 16 residues.

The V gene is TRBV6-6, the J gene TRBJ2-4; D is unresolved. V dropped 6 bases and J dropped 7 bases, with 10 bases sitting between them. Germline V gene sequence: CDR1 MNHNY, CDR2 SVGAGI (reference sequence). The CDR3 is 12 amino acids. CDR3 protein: CASRGLSNIQYF. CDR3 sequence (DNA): TGTGCCAGCAGGGGCTTGTCGAACATTCAGTACTTC.

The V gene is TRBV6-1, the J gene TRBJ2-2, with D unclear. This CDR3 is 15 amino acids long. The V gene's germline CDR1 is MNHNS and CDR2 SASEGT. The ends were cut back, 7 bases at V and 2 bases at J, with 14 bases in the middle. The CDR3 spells CASIVETYNTGELFF. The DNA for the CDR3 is TGTGCCAGCATAGTCGAGACTTACAACACCGGGGAGCTGTTTTTT.

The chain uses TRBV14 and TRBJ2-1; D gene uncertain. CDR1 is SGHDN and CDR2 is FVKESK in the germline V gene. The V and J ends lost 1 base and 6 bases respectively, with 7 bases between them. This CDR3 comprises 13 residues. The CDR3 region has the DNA TGTGCCAGCAGCCAAGTAATCGGCAATGAGCAGTTCTTC. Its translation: CASSQVIGNEQFF.

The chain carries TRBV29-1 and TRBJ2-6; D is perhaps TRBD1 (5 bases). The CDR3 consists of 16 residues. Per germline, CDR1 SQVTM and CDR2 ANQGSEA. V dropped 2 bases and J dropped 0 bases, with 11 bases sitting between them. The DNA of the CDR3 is TGCAGCGTTGAATCGGACATTAACTCTGGGGCCAACGTCCTGACTTTC. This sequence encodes CSVESDINSGANVLTF.

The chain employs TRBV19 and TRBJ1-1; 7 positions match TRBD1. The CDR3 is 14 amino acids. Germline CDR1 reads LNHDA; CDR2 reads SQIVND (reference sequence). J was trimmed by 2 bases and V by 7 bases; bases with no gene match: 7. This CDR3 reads CASTPDRRNTEAFF. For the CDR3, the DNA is TGTGCCAGTACTCCGGACAGGAGAAACACTGAAGCTTTCTTT.

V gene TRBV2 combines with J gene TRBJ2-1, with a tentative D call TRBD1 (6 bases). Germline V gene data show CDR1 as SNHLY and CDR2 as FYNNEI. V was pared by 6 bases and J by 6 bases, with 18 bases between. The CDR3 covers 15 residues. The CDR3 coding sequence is TGTGCCAGCAGGGGGGCTAGAGCGGAGCGCAATGAGCAGTTCTTC. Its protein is CASRGARAERNEQFF.

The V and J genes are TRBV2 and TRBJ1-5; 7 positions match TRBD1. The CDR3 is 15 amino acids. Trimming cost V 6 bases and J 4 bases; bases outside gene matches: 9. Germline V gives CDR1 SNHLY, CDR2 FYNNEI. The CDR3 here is CASSATGLGNQPQHF. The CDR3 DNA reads TGTGCCAGCAGCGCGACAGGGTTGGGAAATCAGCCCCAGCATTTT.

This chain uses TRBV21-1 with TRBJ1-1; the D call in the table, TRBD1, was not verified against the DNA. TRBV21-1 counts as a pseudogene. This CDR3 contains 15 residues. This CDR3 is CASSKLSPLNTEAFF. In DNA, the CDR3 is TGTGCCAGCAGCAAATTGTCCCCATTGAACACTGAAGCTTTCTTT.